The clone carrying this T cell receptor (beta chain) was detected ten times or more. Its antigen is still unknown. A TCRbeta library incorporating unique molecular identifiers was prepared. TCRdb reprocessed the PCR reads via MiXCR and lists one record per CDR3 protein. The table includes about 97,000 distinct CDR3 sequences, about 5.6% detected once. These data are taken from a study of T-cell reconstitution after alpha-beta-depleted transplantation in children. Study results and limitations: Alpha-beta T cells about two months after transplant reportedly derived from several hundred expanded graft clones. Several patients had high TCRbeta diversity at day 60; it came from surviving recipient T cells and thymic progenitors. Most T-cell counts and diversity one year after the transplant came from T cells that were newly produced.

There are 11 residues in the CDR3. V lost 6 bases to trimming and J lost 7 bases, with 9 bases between them. Sequences were derived from PBMCs, mostly from graft donor cells, sampled 60 days after TCRalphabeta/CD19-depleted stem cell transplant. The rearrangement joins TRBV12-3 or TRBV12-4 to TRBJ1-1, with D perhaps matching TRBD1 (5 bases). This clonotype was sampled from a female patient aged 2-9 years who had a stem cell transplant for Fanconi anemia, so the T cells may come from the graft donor. Written as DNA, the CDR3 is TGTGCCAGCAGCAGACAGATTGAAGCTTTCTTT. It encodes CASSRQIEAFF.